These 17 T cell receptor beta chains were all obtained from the same sample, sequenced in a study of cytomegalovirus exposure and HLA in healthy donors. It was with 60 Vbeta and 13 Jbeta primers that the PCR ran. The protocol was immunoSEQ multiplex PCR, while the TCRdb copy is restricted to in-frame clones and leaves out a portion. This listing includes 25,000 to 35,000 clones. Sequences were obtained from PBMCs. The receptors come from a woman aged 40 to 50 in good health and CMV-seropositive.

The gene calls are TRBV2 and TRBJ2-2; the D is unclear. Germline V CDR1 and CDR2: SNHLY, FYNNEI. Trimming stripped 7 bases from V and 7 bases from J, with 16 bases between. This CDR3 contains 14 residues. The DNA for the CDR3 is TGTGCCAGCACCCCCGACATACGTAACGGGGAGCTGTTTTTT. Translating gives CASTPDIRNGELFF.

This chain connects TRBV15 to TRBJ1-4; D is perhaps TRBD1 (6 bases). Trimming cost V 3 bases and J 7 bases, with 12 bases left between them. The CDR3 consists of 14 residues. CDR1 is LNHNV and CDR2 is YYDKDF in the germline V gene (reference sequence). The CDR3 region is CATSRGTFREKLFF. The CDR3 region has the DNA TGTGCCACCAGCAGGGGGACATTCCGTGAAAAACTGTTTTTT.

The chain carries TRBV29-1 and TRBJ2-3; 13 nucleotides align to TRBD2. V was pared by 5 bases and J by 4 bases, with 3 bases of the junction left unmatched. The CDR3 sequence is 14 residues long. Germline V gene data show CDR1 as SQVTM and CDR2 as ANQGSEA. Here the CDR3 reads CSVRTSGSPDTQYF. The CDR3 DNA follows: TGCAGCGTTAGGACTAGCGGGAGCCCAGATACGCAGTATTTT.

V usage is TRBV19 and J usage is TRBJ1-2, with TRBD1 matching over 7 bases. V trimming: 3 bases; J trimming: 5 bases; junction bases outside the gene matches: 9. Germline loops: CDR1 LNHDA, CDR2 SQIVND (reference sequence). The CDR3 extends over 15 amino acids. The CDR3 sequence: CASSISRGQQYGYTF. Here the CDR3 DNA reads TGTGCCAGTAGTATCTCTCGGGGACAGCAGTATGGCTACACCTTC.

The chain has TRBV7-9 and TRBJ2-7; 7 bases are shared with TRBD1. The length of the CDR3 is 13 residues. In germline, CDR1 is SEHNR, CDR2 FQNEAQ (reference sequence). With V trimmed by 5 bases and J by 4 bases, 5 bases remained unmatched. The CDR3 spells CASSGGTAYEQYF. CDR3 nucleotides: TGTGCCAGCAGCGGTGGGACAGCGTACGAGCAGTACTTC.

The chain employs TRBV4-3 and TRBJ2-5, with D uncertain. The CDR3 sequence is 15 residues long. Germline assignment: CDR1 LGHNA and CDR2 YSLEER. V gave up 0 bases and J gave up 3 bases, with 11 bases separating them. The CDR3 loop reads CASSQDVNHKETQYF. CDR3 coding DNA: TGCGCCAGCAGCCAAGATGTAAACCACAAAGAGACCCAGTACTTC.

The chain uses TRBV4-1 and TRBJ2-7; D gene ambiguous. Looked up from germline, CDR1 is MGHRA and CDR2 is YSYEKL. Deletions cut 4 bases from V and 2 bases from J, with 15 bases between. This CDR3 has 15 residues. Here the CDR3 DNA reads TGCGCCAGCAGCCTATCGGCTGGAAGCGCCTACGAGCAGTACTTC. This encodes CASSLSAGSAYEQYF.

This sequence joins TRBV5-1 and TRBJ2-5, with 8 bases aligning to TRBD2. Trimming took 4 bases from V and 5 from J; bases not matched to a gene: 7. There are 14 residues in the CDR3. The germline V gene encodes CDR1 SGHRS and CDR2 YFSETQ. For the CDR3, the DNA is TGCGCCAGCAGCCCTAAGGTAGCGGGGGAGACCCAGTACTTC. Protein: CASSPKVAGETQYF.

J is TRBJ2-7 and V is TRBV19, with D perhaps matching TRBD1 (6 bases). Germline V gene lookup returns CDR1 LNHDA and CDR2 SQIVND (reference sequence). The CDR3 is 14 amino acids. V was pared by 3 bases and J by 4 bases, with 13 bases between. As DNA, the CDR3 is TGTGCCAGTAGTATTTCAGGGGCGCGGTACGAGCAGTACTTC. It codes for CASSISGARYEQYF.

The chain is built from TRBV19 and TRBJ2-3; 12 positions match TRBD2. CDR1 is LNHDA and CDR2 is SQIVND in the germline V gene (reference sequence). CDR3 length equals 18 residues. Unmatched junction bases numbered 9, after V lost 5 bases and J lost 0 bases. The CDR3 protein is CASSGGTSGFPSTDTQYF. In nucleotides, the CDR3 is TGTGCCAGTAGTGGAGGGACTAGCGGGTTCCCTAGCACAGATACGCAGTATTTT.

V gene TRBV18 combines with J gene TRBJ2-1, with TRBD2 identical over 11 bases. Germline assignment: CDR1 KGHSH and CDR2 LQKENI. This CDR3 comprises 16 residues. The V gene end was trimmed by 0 bases and the J gene end by 5 bases; junction bases not matched to a gene: 3. CDR3 loop: CASSPPLGLADNEQFF. The CDR3 nucleotides are TGTGCCAGCTCACCACCGCTGGGACTAGCGGACAATGAGCAGTTCTTC.

The rearrangement links TRBV28 to TRBJ2-7; 9 nucleotides align to TRBD1. The CDR3 has 15 amino acids. Germline V lookup: CDR1 MDHEN, CDR2 SYDVKM. Unmatched junction bases numbered 6, after V lost 1 base and J lost 5 bases. CDR3 region: CASSLSRTGDHEQYF. CDR3 nucleotides: TGTGCCAGCAGTTTATCGAGGACAGGGGACCACGAGCAGTACTTC.

The chain recombines TRBV19 with TRBJ2-1, with D perhaps matching TRBD1 (6 bases). V was trimmed by 6 bases and J by 6 bases, leaving 12 bases between them. The length of the CDR3 is 13 residues. CDR1 is LNHDA and CDR2 is SQIVND in the germline V gene (reference sequence). The CDR3 coding sequence is TGTGCCAGTAGAATAAAAGGGGGCAATGAGCAGTTCTTC. Translated: CASRIKGGNEQFF.

Worth noting for this clone: A junction boundary mismatches the germline segment, possibly from a read error. The chain has TRBV4-3 and TRBJ1-1, with D possibly TRBD1 on 5 matching bases. The CDR3 sequence is 13 residues long. CDR1 and CDR2 (germline): LGHNA, YSLEER. In DNA form, the CDR3 reads TGCGCCAGCAGCCCATACAGGAACACTGAAGATTTCTTT. Translating it yields CASSPYRNTEDFF.

CDR3: CSHTAAGWLGNEQFF. For the CDR3, the DNA is TGCAGCCACACCGCCGCAGGGTGGTTGGGCAATGAGCAGTTCTTC. The chain recombines TRBV29-1 with TRBJ2-1, with D perhaps matching TRBD1 (5 bases). Per germline, CDR1 SQVTM and CDR2 ANQGSEA. The V and J ends lost 8 bases and 6 bases respectively, with 23 bases between them. CDR3 length: 15 amino acids.

V and J are TRBV5-4 and TRBJ2-5, with 11 nucleotides matching TRBD2. The end of the DNA is better explained by TRBJ2-7, so the J call may be wrong. Germline loops: CDR1 SGHNT, CDR2 YYREEE (reference sequence). This CDR3 is 16 amino acids long. This CDR3 reads CASSLVGLAAPYEQYF. Written as DNA, the CDR3 is TGTGCCAGCAGCTTGGTGGGACTAGCGGCACCCTACGAGCAGTACTTC.

The rearrangement joins TRBV9 to TRBJ2-1; 10 bases match TRBD1. Per the germline V gene, CDR1 is SGDLS and CDR2 is YYNGEE. The CDR3 contains 17 residues. V trimming: 3 bases; J trimming: 3 bases; junction bases outside the gene matches: 9. In DNA, the CDR3 is TGTGCCAGCAGCGCACCTCTCAGGACAGGGGGCTACAATGAGCAGTTCTTC. This sequence encodes CASSAPLRTGGYNEQFF.